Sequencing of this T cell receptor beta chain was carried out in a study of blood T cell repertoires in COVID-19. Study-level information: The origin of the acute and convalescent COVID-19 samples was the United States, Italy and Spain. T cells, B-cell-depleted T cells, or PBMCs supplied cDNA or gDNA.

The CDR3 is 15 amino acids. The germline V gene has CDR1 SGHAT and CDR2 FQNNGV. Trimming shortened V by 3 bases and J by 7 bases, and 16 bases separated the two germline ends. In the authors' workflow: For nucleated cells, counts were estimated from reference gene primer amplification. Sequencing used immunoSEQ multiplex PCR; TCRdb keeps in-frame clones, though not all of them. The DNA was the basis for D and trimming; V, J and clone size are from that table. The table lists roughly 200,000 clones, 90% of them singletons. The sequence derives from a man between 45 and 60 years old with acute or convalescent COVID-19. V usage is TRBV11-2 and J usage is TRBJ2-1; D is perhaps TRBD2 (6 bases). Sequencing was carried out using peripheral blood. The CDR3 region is CASSFPGTLGNEQFF. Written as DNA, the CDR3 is TGTGCCAGCAGCTTTCCCGGGACTTTGGGGAATGAGCAGTTCTTC. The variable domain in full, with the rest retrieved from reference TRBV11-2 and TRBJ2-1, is EAGVAQSPRYKIIEKRQSVAFWCNPISGHATLYWYQQILGQGPKLLIQFQNNGVVDDSQLPKDRFSAERLKGVDSTLKIQPAKLEDSAVYLCASSFPGTLGNEQFFGPGTRLTVL.